The clone carrying this T cell receptor (beta chain) was detected ten times or more. Individual cDNA molecules carried attached unique molecular identifiers. One entry per CDR3 protein, called by TCRdb with MiXCR from the 5' RACE reads. The repertoire has fewer than 95,000 distinct CDR3 sequences, around 16% of them found once; the top ten carry 4.5% to 6.5%. This entry belongs to a study of early T cells in non-severe SARS-CoV-2 infection. Study at large: Whole-blood bulk RNA, unsorted, was sequenced, and chains were unpaired.

V shed 8 bases and J 7 bases; nucleotides not matched to a gene: 11. The CDR3 is 14 residues long. In germline, CDR1 is LNHNV, CDR2 YYDKDF (reference sequence). The input for sequencing was whole blood, taken at baseline. This receptor was identified in an adult who was a healthcare worker with PCR-confirmed SARS-CoV-2 infection or an uninfected control (not recorded which). This sequence joins TRBV15 and TRBJ2-1, with 7 bases lining up with TRBD1. In DNA, the CDR3 is TGTGCCACCCTCGGACAGGACCTTGGGAATGAGCAGTTCTTC. Residues: CATLGQDLGNEQFF.